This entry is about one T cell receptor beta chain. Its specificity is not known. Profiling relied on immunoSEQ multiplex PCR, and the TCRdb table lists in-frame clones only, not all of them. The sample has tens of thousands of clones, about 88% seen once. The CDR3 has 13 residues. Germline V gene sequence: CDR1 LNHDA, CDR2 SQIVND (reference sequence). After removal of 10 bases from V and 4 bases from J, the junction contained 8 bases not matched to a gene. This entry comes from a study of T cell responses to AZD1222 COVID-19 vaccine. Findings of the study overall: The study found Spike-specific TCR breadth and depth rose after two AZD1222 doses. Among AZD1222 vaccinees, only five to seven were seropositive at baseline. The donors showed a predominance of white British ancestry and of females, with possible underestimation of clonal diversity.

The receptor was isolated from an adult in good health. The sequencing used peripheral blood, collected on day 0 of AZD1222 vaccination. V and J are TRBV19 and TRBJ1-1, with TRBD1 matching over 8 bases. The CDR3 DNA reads TGTGCCACGGGGACAGGCTCTCTCACTGAAGCTTTCTTT. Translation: CATGTGSLTEAFF. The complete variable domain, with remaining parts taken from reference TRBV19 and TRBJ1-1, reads DGGITQSPKYLFRKEGQNVTLSCEQNLNHDAMYWYRQDPGQGLRLIYYSQIVNDFQKGDIAEGYSVSREKKESFPLTVTSAQKNPTAFYLCATGTGSLTEAFFGQGTRLTVV.